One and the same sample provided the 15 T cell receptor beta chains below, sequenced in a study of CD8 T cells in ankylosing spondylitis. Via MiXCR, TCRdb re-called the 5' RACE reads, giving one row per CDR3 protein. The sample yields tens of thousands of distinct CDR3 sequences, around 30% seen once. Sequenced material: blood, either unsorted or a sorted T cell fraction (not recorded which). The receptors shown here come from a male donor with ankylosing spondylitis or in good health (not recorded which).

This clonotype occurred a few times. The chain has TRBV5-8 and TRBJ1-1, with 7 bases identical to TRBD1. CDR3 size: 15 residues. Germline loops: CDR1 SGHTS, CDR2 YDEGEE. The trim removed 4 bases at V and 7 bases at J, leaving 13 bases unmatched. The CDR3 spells CASSQTKGARNEAFF. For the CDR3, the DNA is TGTGCCAGCAGCCAAACAAAGGGGGCGCGAAATGAAGCTTTCTTT.

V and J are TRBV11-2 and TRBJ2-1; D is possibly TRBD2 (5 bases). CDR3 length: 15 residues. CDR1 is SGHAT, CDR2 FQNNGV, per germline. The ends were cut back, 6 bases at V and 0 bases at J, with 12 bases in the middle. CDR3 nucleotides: TGTGCCAGCAGTGCAAGGGAGTACTCCTACAATGAGCAGTTCTTC. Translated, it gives CASSAREYSYNEQFF.

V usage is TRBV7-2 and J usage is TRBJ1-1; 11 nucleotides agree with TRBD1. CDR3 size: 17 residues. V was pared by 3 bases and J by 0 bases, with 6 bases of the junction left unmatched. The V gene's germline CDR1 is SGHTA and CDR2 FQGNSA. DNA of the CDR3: TGTGCCAGCAGCTTCTCGGACAGGGGGCGCATGAACACTGAAGCTTTCTTT. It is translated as CASSFSDRGRMNTEAFF.

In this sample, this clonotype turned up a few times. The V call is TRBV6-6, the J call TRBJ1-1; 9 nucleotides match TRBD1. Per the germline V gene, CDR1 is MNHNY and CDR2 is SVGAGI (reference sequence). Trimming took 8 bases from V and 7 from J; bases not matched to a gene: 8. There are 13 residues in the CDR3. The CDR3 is CASSYGDRVEAFF. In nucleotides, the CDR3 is TGTGCCAGCTCCTACGGGGACAGGGTTGAAGCTTTCTTT.

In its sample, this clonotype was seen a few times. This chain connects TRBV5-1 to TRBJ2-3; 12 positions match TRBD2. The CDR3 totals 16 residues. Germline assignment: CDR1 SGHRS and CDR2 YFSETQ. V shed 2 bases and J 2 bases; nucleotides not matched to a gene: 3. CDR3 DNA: TGCGCCAGCAGCTTACGACTAGCGGGGGACACAGATACGCAGTATTTT. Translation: CASSLRLAGDTDTQYF.

CDR3 region: CASSYDRGAQETQYF. In nucleotides, the CDR3 is TGTGCCAGCAGCTACGACAGGGGGGCCCAAGAGACCCAGTACTTC. The chain has TRBV7-9 and TRBJ2-5; TRBD1 matches at 9 bases. The CDR3 extends over 15 amino acids. Losses at the gene ends were 4 bases for V and 1 base for J; bases not matched to a gene: 4. CDR1 is SEHNR and CDR2 is FQNEAQ in the germline V gene (reference sequence). Drawing the rest from reference TRBV7-9 and TRBJ2-5, the complete variable domain is DTGVSQNPRHKITKRGQNVTFRCDPISEHNRLYWYRQTLGQGPEFLTYFQNEAQLEKSRLLSDRFSAERPKGSFSTLEIQRTEQGDSAMYLCASSYDRGAQETQYFGPGTRLLVL.

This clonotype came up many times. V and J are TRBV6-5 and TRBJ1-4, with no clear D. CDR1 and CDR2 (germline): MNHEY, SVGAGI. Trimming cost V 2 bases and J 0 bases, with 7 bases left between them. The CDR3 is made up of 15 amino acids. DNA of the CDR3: TGTGCCAGCAGTTACGTAGGGACAACTAATGAAAAACTGTTTTTT. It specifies CASSYVGTTNEKLFF.

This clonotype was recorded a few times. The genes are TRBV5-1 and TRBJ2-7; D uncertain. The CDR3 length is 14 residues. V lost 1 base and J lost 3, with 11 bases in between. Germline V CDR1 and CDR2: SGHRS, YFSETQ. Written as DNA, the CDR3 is TGCGCCAGCAGCTTGAGGCAGGCGTACTACGAGCAGTACTTC. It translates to CASSLRQAYYEQYF.

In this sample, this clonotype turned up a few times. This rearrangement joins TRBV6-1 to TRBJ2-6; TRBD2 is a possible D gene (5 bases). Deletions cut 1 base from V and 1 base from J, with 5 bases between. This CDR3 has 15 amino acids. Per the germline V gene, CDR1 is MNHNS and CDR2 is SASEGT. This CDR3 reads CASSEGGSGANVLTF. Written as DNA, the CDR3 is TGTGCCAGCAGTGAAGGAGGGTCTGGGGCCAACGTCCTGACTTTC.

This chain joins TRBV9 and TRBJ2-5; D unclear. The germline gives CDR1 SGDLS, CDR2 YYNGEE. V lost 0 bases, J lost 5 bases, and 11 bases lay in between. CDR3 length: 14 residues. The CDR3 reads CASSVDLGRETQYF. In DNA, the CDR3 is TGTGCCAGCAGCGTAGACTTGGGTCGGGAGACCCAGTACTTC. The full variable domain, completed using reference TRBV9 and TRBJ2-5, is DSGVTQTPKHLITATGQRVTLRCSPRSGDLSVYWYQQSLDQGLQFLIQYYNGEERAKGNILERFSAQQFPDLHSELNLSSLELGDSALYFCASSVDLGRETQYFGPGTRLLVL.

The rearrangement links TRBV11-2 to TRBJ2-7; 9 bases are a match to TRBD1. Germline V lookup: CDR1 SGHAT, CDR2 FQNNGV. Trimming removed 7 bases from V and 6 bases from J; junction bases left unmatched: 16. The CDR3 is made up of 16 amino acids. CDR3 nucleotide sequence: TGTGCCAGCACCCAATACGCGGGACAGGGTCTGTCCGAGCAGTACTTC. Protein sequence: CASTQYAGQGLSEQYF. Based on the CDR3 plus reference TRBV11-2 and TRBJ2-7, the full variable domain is EAGVAQSPRYKIIEKRQSVAFWCNPISGHATLYWYQQILGQGPKLLIQFQNNGVVDDSQLPKDRFSAERLKGVDSTLKIQPAKLEDSAVYLCASTQYAGQGLSEQYFGPGTRLTVT.

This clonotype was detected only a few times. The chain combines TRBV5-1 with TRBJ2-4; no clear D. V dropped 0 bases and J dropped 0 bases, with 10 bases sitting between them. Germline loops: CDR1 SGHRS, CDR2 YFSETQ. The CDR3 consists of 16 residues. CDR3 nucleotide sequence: TGCGCCAGCAGCTTGGCCGGCAGTGGAGCCAAAAACATTCAGTACTTC. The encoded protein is CASSLAGSGAKNIQYF.

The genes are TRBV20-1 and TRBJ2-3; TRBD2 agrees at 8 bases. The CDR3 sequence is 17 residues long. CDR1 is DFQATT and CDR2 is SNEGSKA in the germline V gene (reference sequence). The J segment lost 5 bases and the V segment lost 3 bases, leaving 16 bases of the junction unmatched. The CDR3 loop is CSASFLLGAGGEDTQYF. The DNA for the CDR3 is TGCAGTGCTAGTTTTCTGCTTGGGGCGGGAGGTGAAGATACGCAGTATTTT.

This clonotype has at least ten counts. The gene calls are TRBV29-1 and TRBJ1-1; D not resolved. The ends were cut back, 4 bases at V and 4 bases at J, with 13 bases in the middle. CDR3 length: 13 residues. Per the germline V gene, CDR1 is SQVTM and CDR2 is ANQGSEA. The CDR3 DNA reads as TGCAGCGTTGGCCGGCTAGAGGGCACTGAAGCTTTCTTT. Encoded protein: CSVGRLEGTEAFF.

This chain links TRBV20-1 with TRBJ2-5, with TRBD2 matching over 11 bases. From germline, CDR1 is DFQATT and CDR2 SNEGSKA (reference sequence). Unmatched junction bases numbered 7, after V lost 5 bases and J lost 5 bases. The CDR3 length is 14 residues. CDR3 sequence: CSAPTSGVGETQYF. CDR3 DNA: TGCAGTGCTCCGACTAGCGGGGTTGGGGAGACCCAGTACTTC.